This T cell receptor (beta chain) was sequenced for a study of T cell repertoires in cytomegalovirus infection. The CDR3 is 14 amino acids. Germline V CDR1 and CDR2: SGHTA, FQGTGA. V gave up 5 bases and J gave up 5 bases, with 13 bases separating them. Each CDR3 protein gets one entry after TCRdb re-called the reads with MiXCR. The sample has over 150,000 distinct CDR3 sequences; approximately 14% are singletons. This clonotype was found many times. This rearrangement joins TRBV7-3 to TRBJ1-5; maybe TRBD1 (6 bases). The TCR was taken from a human donor in good health (CMV status not recorded). Some clones in this sample may be carry-over from other donors' samples. The sequencing sample was made of PBMCs. The CDR3 sequence is CASSSDRIYQPQHF. The CDR3 DNA sequence: TGTGCCAGCAGCAGCGACAGGATCTATCAGCCCCAGCATTTT.